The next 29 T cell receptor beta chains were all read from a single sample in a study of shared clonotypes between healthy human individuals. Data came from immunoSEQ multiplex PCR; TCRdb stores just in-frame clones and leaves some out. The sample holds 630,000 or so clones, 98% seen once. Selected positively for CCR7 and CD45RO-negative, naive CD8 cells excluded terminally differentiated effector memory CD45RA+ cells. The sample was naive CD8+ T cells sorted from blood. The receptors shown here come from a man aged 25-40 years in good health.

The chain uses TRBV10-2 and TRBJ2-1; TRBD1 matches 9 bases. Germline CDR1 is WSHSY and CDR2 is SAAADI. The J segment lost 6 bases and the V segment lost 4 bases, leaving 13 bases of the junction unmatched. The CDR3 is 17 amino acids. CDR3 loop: CASSGVVDRGSRNEQFF. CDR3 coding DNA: TGCGCCAGCAGTGGGGTCGTGGACAGGGGATCTCGCAATGAGCAGTTCTTC.

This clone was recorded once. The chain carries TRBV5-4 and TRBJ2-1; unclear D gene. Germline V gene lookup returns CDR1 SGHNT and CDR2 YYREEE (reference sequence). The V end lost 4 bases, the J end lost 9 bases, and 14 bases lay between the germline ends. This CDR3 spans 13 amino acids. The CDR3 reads CASSRSESGEQFF. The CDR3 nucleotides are TGTGCCAGCAGCCGTTCGGAGTCAGGTGAGCAGTTCTTC. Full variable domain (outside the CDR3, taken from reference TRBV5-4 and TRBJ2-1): ETGVTQSPTHLIKTRGQQVTLRCSSQSGHNTVSWYQQALGQGPQFIFQYYREEENGRGNFPPRFSGLQFPNYSSELNVNALELDDSALYLCASSRSESGEQFFGPGTRLTVL.

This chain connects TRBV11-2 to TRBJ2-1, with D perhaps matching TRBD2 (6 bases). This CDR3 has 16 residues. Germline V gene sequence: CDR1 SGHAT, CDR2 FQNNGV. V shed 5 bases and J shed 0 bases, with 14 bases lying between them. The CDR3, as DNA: TGTGCCAGCAGCCTGAGCGGGCGGAGCTCCTACAATGAGCAGTTCTTC. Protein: CASSLSGRSSYNEQFF.

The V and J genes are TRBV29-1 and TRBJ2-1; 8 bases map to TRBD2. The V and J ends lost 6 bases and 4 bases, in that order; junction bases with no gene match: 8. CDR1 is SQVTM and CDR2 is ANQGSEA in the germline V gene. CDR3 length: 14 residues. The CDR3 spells CSVVAGSPYNEQFF. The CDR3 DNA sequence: TGCAGCGTCGTAGCGGGATCCCCTTACAATGAGCAGTTCTTC.

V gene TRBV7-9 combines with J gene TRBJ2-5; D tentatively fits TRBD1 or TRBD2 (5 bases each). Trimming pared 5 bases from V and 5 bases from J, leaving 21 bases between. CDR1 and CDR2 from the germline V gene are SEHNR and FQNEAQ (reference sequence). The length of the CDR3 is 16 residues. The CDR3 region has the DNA TGTGCCAGCAGCACCCCAGGGAGCGCAGAATGGGAGACCCAGTACTTC. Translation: CASSTPGSAEWETQYF.

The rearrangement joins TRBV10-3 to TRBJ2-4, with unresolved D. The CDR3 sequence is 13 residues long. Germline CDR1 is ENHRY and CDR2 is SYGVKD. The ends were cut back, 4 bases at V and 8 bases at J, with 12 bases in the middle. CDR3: CAISGTSDYIQYF. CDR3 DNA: TGTGCCATCAGTGGTACCAGCGATTACATTCAGTACTTC.

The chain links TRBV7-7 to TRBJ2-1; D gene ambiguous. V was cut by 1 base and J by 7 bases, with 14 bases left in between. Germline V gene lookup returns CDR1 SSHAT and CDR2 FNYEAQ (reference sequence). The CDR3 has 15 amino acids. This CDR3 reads CASSLEGFRGNEQFF. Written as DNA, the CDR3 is TGTGCCAGCAGCTTAGAGGGCTTTAGAGGTAATGAGCAGTTCTTC.

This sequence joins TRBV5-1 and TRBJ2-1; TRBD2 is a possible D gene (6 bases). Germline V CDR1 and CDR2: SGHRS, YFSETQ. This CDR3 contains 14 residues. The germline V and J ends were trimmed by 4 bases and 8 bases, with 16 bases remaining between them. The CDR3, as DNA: TGCGCCAGCAGCCCACGGGGGACCCGGGATGAGCAGTTCTTC. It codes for CASSPRGTRDEQFF. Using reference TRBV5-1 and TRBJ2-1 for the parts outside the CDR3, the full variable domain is KAGVTQTPRYLIKTRGQQVTLSCSPISGHRSVSWYQQTPGQGLQFLFEYFSETQRNKGNFPGRFSGRQFSNSRSEMNVSTLELGDSALYLCASSPRGTRDEQFFGPGTRLTVL.

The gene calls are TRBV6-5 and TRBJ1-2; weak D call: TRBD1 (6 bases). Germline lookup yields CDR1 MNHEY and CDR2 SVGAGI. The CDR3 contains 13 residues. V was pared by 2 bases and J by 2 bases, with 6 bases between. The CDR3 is CASSYGTNYGYTF. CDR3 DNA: TGTGCCAGCAGTTACGGGACAAACTATGGCTACACCTTC.

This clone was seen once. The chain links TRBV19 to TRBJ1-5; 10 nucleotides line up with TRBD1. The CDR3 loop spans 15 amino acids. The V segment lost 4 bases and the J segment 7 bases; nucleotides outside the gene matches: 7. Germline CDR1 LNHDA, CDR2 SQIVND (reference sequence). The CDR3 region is CASSSPGQGNQPQHF. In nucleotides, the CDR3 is TGTGCCAGTAGTAGCCCGGGACAGGGGAACCAGCCCCAGCATTTT.

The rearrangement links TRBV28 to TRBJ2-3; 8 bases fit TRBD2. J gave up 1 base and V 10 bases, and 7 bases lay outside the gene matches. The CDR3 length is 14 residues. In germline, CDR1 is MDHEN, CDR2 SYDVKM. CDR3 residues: CATTIAGRTDTQYF. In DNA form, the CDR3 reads TGTGCCACCACAATAGCGGGACGCACAGATACGCAGTATTTT.

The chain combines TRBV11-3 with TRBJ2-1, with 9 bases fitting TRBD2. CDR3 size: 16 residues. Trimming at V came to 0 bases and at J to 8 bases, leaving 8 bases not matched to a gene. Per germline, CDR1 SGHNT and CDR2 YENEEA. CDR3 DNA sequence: TGTGCCAGCAGCTTAGAAGCCCAGCGGGAGGAGGATGAGCAGTTCTTC. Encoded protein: CASSLEAQREEDEQFF.

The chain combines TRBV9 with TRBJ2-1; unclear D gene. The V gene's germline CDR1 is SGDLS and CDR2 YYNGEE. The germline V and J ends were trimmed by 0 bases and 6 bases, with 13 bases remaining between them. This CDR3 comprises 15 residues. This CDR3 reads CASSVDGLGPNEQFF. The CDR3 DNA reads TGTGCCAGCAGCGTAGATGGGTTAGGACCCAATGAGCAGTTCTTC. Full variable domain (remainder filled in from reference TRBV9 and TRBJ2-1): DSGVTQTPKHLITATGQRVTLRCSPRSGDLSVYWYQQSLDQGLQFLIQYYNGEERAKGNILERFSAQQFPDLHSELNLSSLELGDSALYFCASSVDGLGPNEQFFGPGTRLTVL.

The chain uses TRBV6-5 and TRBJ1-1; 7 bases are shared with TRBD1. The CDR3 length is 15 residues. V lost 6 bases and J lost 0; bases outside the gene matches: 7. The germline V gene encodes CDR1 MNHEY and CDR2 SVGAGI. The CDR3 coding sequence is TGTGCCAGCAGATTGCAGGGGGTAGTGAACACTGAAGCTTTCTTT. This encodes CASRLQGVVNTEAFF.

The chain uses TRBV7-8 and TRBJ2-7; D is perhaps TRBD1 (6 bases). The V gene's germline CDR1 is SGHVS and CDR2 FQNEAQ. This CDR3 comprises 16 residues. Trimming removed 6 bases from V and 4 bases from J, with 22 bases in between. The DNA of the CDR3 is TGTGCCAGCAGTCGCCGGGTGGGACACGCGAATTACGAGCAGTACTTC. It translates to CASSRRVGHANYEQYF.

This chain's CDR3 is CASSLGTSGRIYEQYF. The DNA for the CDR3 is TGTGCCAGCAGTTTAGGGACTAGCGGGAGGATCTACGAGCAGTACTTC. The J gene is TRBJ2-7, the V gene TRBV27; 15 bases are shared with TRBD2. V gave up 2 bases and J gave up 3 bases; unmatched junction bases: 2. The germline CDR1 and CDR2 sequences are MNHEY and SMNVEV (reference sequence). The CDR3 totals 16 residues.

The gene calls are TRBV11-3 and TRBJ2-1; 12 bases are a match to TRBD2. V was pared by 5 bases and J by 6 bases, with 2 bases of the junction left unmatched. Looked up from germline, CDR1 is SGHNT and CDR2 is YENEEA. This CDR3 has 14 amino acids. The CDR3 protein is CASSLAGGGNEQFF. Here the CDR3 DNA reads TGTGCCAGCAGCCTAGCGGGAGGGGGCAATGAGCAGTTCTTC.

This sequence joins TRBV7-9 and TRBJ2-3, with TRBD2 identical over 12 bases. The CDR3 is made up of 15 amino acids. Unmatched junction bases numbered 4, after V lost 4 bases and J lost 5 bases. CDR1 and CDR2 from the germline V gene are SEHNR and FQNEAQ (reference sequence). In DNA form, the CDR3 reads TGTGCCAGCAGCTCCGGACTAGCGGGAAGAGATACGCAGTATTTT. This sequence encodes CASSSGLAGRDTQYF. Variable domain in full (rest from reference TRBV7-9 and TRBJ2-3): DTGVSQNPRHKITKRGQNVTFRCDPISEHNRLYWYRQTLGQGPEFLTYFQNEAQLEKSRLLSDRFSAERPKGSFSTLEIQRTEQGDSAMYLCASSSGLAGRDTQYFGPGTRLTVL.

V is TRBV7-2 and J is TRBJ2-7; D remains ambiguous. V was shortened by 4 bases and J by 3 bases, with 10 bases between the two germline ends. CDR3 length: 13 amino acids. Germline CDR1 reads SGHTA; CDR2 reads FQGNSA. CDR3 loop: CASSSKTYYEQYF. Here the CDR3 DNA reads TGTGCCAGCAGCTCCAAGACCTACTACGAGCAGTACTTC.

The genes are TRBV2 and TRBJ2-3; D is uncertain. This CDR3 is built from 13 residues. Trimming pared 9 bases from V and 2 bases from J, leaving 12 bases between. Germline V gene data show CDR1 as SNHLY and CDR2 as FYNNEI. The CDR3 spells CARVAEDTDTQYF. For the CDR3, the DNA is TGTGCCAGAGTGGCCGAAGACACAGATACGCAGTATTTT. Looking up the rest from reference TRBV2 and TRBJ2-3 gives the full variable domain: EPEVTQTPSHQVTQMGQEVILRCVPISNHLYFYWYRQILGQKVEFLVSFYNNEISEKSEIFDDQFSVERPDGSNFTLKIRSTKLEDSAMYFCARVAEDTDTQYFGPGTRLTVL.

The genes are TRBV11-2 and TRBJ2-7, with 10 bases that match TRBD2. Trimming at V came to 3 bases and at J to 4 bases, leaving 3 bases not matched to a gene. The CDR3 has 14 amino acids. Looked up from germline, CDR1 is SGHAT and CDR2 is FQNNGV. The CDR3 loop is CASSFPSGSYEQYF. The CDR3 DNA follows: TGTGCCAGCAGCTTCCCTAGCGGGAGTTACGAGCAGTACTTC.

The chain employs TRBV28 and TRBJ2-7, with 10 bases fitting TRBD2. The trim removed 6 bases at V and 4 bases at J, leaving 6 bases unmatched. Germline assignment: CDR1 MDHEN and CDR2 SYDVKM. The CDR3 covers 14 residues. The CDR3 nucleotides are TGTGCCAGCAGAGATCTAGCGGGAGTGTACGAGCAGTACTTC. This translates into CASRDLAGVYEQYF.

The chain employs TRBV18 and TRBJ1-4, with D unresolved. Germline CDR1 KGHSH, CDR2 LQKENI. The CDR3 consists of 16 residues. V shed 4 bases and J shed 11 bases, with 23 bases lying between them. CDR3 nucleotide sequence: TGTGCCAGCTCACGTTCGGATCCAACCCATACCGGGAAACTGTTTTTT. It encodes CASSRSDPTHTGKLFF.

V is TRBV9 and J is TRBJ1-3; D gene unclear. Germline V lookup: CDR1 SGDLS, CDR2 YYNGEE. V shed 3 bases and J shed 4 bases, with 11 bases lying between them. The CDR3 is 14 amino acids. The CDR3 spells CASSAGSAGNTIYF. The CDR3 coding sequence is TGTGCCAGCAGCGCGGGGTCGGCGGGAAACACCATATATTTT.

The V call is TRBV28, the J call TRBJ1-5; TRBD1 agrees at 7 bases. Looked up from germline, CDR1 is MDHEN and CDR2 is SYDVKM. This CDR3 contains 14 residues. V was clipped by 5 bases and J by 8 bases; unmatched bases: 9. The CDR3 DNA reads TGTGCCAGCAGTCCCCGACAGGGTTTTGAGCCCCAGCATTTT. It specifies CASSPRQGFEPQHF.

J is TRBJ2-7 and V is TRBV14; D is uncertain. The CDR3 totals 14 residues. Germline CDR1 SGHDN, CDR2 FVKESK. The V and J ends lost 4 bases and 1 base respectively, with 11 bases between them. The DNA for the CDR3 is TGTGCCAGCAGCCCCCGGCAGGTTTCCTACGAGCAGTACTTC. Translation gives CASSPRQVSYEQYF.

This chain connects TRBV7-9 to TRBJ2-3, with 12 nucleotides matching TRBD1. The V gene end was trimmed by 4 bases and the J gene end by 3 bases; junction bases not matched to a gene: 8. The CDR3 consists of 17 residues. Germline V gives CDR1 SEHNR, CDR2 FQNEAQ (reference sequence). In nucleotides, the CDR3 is TGTGCCAGCAGCTCCTTCCGGGACAGGGGGCGAACAGATACGCAGTATTTT. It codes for CASSSFRDRGRTDTQYF.

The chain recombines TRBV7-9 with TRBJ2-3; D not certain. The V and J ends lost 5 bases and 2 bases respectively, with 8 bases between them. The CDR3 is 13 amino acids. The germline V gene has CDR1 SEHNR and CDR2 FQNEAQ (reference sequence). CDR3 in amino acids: CASSPISTDTQYF. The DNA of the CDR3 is TGTGCCAGCAGCCCGATATCCACAGATACGCAGTATTTT.

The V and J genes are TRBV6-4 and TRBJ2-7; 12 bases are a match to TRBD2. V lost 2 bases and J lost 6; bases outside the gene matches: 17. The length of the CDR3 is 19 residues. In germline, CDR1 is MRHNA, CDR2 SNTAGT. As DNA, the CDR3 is TGTGCCAGCAGTGACCCGGGGCTAGCGGGAGGGCTATCCCGGTGCGAGCAGTACTTC. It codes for CASSDPGLAGGLSRCEQYF.